These 5 T cell receptor beta chains were sequenced from one sample in a study of long-term antiretroviral therapy in people with HIV. Survey-level resolution applied to immunoSEQ assay v3.0. TCRdb's table, derived via immunoSEQ multiplex PCR, lists solely in-frame clones and lacks some. The top ten clones hold 10% of a sample with about 35,000 clones, over 75% of them seen once. Sequenced material: unsorted PBMCs, taken 2.2 years after starting antiretroviral therapy. The receptor source for this set is a young man with HIV.

V and J are TRBV30 and TRBJ1-2; no clear D. Germline values: CDR1 GTSNPN, CDR2 SVGIG (reference sequence). The CDR3 extends over 12 amino acids. V gave up 0 bases and J gave up 7 bases, with 9 bases separating them. CDR3 amino acids: CAWSVGLRGYTF. CDR3 in DNA: TGTGCCTGGAGTGTAGGTCTTCGTGGCTACACCTTC.

The rearrangement links TRBV29-1 to TRBJ2-7, with TRBD1 identical over 7 bases. CDR1 is SQVTM, CDR2 ANQGSEA, per germline. V gave up 1 base and J gave up 3 bases; unmatched junction bases: 6. CDR3 length: 14 residues. The CDR3 reads CSVEVRNRGYEQYF. CDR3 DNA sequence: TGCAGCGTTGAAGTTCGCAACAGGGGCTACGAGCAGTACTTC.

This clone has a single count. The rearrangement links TRBV19 to TRBJ2-7; D assignment may be TRBD1 or TRBD2 (6 bases each). Germline V gives CDR1 LNHDA, CDR2 SQIVND (reference sequence). The length of the CDR3 is 15 residues. V was pared by 0 bases and J by 3 bases, with 12 bases between. As DNA, the CDR3 is TGTGCCAGTAGTATAGAGGGGGGCTTTGGCTACGAGCAGTACTTC. This translates into CASSIEGGFGYEQYF.

The gene calls are TRBV9 and TRBJ2-2; D is ambiguous. V gave up 6 bases and J gave up 0 bases, with 12 bases separating them. The germline V gene encodes CDR1 SGDLS and CDR2 YYNGEE. The CDR3 is 15 residues long. The CDR3 reads CASKETVSNTGELFF. CDR3 coding DNA: TGTGCCAGCAAGGAAACGGTGTCGAACACCGGGGAGCTGTTTTTT.

This chain links TRBV19 with TRBJ1-1; TRBD1 matches 9 bases. Looked up from germline, CDR1 is LNHDA and CDR2 is SQIVND (reference sequence). This CDR3 is 18 amino acids long. V gave up 3 bases and J gave up 3 bases; unmatched junction bases: 14. The CDR3 region is CASSMGRGWDREDTEAFF. For the CDR3, the DNA is TGTGCCAGTAGTATGGGTAGGGGCTGGGACAGGGAAGACACTGAAGCTTTCTTT.